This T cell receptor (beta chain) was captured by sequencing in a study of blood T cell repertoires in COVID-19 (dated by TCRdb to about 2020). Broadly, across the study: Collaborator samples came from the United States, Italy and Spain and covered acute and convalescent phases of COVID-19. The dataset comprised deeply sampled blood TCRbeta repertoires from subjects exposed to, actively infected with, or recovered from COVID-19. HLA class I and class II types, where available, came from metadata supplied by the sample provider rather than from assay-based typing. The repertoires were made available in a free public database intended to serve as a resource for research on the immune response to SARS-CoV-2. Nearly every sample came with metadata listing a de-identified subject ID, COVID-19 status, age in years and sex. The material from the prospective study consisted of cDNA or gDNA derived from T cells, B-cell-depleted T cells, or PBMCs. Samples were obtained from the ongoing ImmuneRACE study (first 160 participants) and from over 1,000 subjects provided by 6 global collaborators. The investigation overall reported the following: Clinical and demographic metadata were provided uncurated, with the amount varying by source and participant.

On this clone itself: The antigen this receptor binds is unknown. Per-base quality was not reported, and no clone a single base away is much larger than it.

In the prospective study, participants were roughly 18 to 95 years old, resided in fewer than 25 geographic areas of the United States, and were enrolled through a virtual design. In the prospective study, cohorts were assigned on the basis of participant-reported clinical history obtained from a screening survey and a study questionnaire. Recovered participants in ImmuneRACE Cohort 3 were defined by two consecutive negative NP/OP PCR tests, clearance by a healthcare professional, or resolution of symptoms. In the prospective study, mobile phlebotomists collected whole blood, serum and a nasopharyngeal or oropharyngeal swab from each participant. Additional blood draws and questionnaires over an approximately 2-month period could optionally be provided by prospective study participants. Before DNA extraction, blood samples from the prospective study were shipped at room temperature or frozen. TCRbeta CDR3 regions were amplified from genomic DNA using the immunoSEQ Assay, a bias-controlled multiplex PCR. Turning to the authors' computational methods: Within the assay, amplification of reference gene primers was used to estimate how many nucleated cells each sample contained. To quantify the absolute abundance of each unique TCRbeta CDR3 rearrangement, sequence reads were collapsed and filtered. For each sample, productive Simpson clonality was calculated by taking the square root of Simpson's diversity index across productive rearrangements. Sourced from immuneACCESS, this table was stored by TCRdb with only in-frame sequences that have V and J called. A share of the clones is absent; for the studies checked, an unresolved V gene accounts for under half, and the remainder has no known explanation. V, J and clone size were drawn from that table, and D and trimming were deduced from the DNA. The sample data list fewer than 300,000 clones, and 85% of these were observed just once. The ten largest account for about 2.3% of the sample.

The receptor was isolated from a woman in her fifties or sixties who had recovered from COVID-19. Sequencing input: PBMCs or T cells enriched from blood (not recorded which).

CDR3 loop: CASSESHRGEFGYTF. The DNA sequence follows: TGCGCCAGCAGTGAGTCTCACAGGGGAGAGTTTGGCTACACCTTC. The sequence joins TRBV10-2 to TRBJ1-2, with TRBD1 matching 7 junction bases. The CDR3 runs 15 amino acids, cysteine and phenylalanine included. Just CDR3 DNA is preserved here, 45 bases in frame from base 1. CDR1 WSHSY and CDR2 SAAADI are derived from the germline V gene. The V end gives up 0 bases and the J end 7 bases, leaving 8 bases in the junction not matched to a gene.